Shown below are 23 T cell receptor beta chains from a single sample sequenced in a study of shared clonotypes between healthy human individuals. Some clones are missing from TCRdb's copy, which holds only in-frame ones; the method was immunoSEQ multiplex PCR. The repertoire holds over a million clones, around 97% seen once, with 1.2% in the top ten. The sequencing sample was made of naive CD4+ T cells sorted from blood. Subset specified: CD45RA+ positively selected. The receptors shown here come from a man aged 25 to 40 in good health.

The chain has TRBV5-8 and TRBJ1-2; tentatively, D is TRBD1 (5 bases). V lost 4 bases and J 3 bases, leaving 16 bases between the germline ends. The CDR3 is 15 residues long. Germline-derived CDR1 and CDR2 are SGHTS and YDEGEE. The CDR3, as DNA: TGTGCCAGCAGCCTTCATGAGGGGCGCGACTATGGCTACACCTTC. Its protein product is CASSLHEGRDYGYTF.

The chain couples TRBV18 to TRBJ2-5; TRBD1 matches at 8 bases. Trimming cost V 6 bases and J 4 bases; bases outside gene matches: 7. CDR1 and CDR2 from the germline V gene are KGHSH and LQKENI. The CDR3 has 14 amino acids. The CDR3 DNA is TGTGCCAGCTCGCCGGGACAGGTCGGAGAGACCCAGTACTTC. Translated, it gives CASSPGQVGETQYF.

The chain employs TRBV7-9 and TRBJ1-3; no clear D gene. V was shortened by 5 bases and J by 4 bases, with 15 bases between the two germline ends. The germline V gene has CDR1 SEHNR and CDR2 FQNEAQ (reference sequence). The CDR3 is made up of 15 amino acids. The CDR3 here is CASSLEVLTGNTIYF. In DNA, the CDR3 is TGTGCCAGCAGCCTAGAGGTCCTCACAGGAAACACCATATATTTT.

The rearrangement uses TRBV6-6 and TRBJ2-7, with 10 bases identical to TRBD1. This CDR3 region has 14 residues. Losses at the gene ends were 5 bases for V and 5 bases for J; bases not matched to a gene: 6. CDR1 and CDR2 (germline): MNHNY, SVGAGI (reference sequence). CDR3 region: CASSEPGQGNEQYF. Written as DNA, the CDR3 is TGTGCCAGCAGTGAGCCGGGACAGGGGAACGAGCAGTACTTC.

Note on this clone: The same CDR3 can be traced to other DNA sequences in this sample. V is TRBV2 and J is TRBJ1-5, with 8 bases matching TRBD1. V lost 6 bases and J lost 3; bases outside the gene matches: 1. CDR3 size: 13 residues. Germline lookup yields CDR1 SNHLY and CDR2 FYNNEI. The CDR3 region has the DNA TGTGCCAGCAGGGGACAGGTCAATCAGCCCCAGCATTTT. As protein: CASRGQVNQPQHF.

This clone was counted once. The V gene is TRBV28, the J gene TRBJ2-1; 7 nucleotides align to TRBD1. Germline V CDR1 and CDR2: MDHEN, SYDVKM. The CDR3 contains 16 residues. V dropped 4 bases and J dropped 0; count of bases not matched to a gene: 6. In nucleotides, the CDR3 is TGTGCCAGCAGTTCGGGACAGATTAGCTCCTACAATGAGCAGTTCTTC. As protein: CASSSGQISSYNEQFF.

V is TRBV12-5 and J is TRBJ2-1; D is perhaps TRBD1 or TRBD2 (6 bases each). V lost 0 bases and J lost 4, with 13 bases in between. This CDR3 region has 16 residues. Germline V lookup: CDR1 LGHNT, CDR2 FRNRAP. CDR3 loop: CASGLVVGGGYNEQFF. The CDR3 DNA follows: TGTGCTAGTGGTTTGGTGGTAGGGGGAGGATACAATGAGCAGTTCTTC.

Remarks on this clone: One end of the junction is discordant with germline, which a read error may explain. This rearrangement joins TRBV6-1 to TRBJ1-1; D gene uncertain. Per germline, CDR1 MNHNS and CDR2 SASEGT. This CDR3 contains 15 residues. CDR3 nucleotides: TGTGCCAGCAGGACGTCGGGAGGCCAGACACCCGAAGAGTGGTTT. This codes for CASRTSGGQTPEEWF.

V is TRBV19 and J is TRBJ1-5; D perhaps matches TRBD1 (5 bases). The CDR3 runs 21 residues. The V end was cut by 5 bases, the J end by 2 bases, with 31 bases between. Germline loops: CDR1 LNHDA, CDR2 SQIVND (reference sequence). Here the CDR3 reads CASSPGRGIGANYLGNQPQHF. The CDR3 nucleotides read TGTGCCAGTAGTCCCGGGAGGGGCATCGGGGCTAATTATCTCGGCAATCAGCCCCAGCATTTT. Filled out from reference TRBV19 and TRBJ1-5, the complete variable domain reads DGGITQSPKYLFRKEGQNVTLSCEQNLNHDAMYWYRQDPGQGLRLIYYSQIVNDFQKGDIAEGYSVSREKKESFPLTVTSAQKNPTAFYLCASSPGRGIGANYLGNQPQHFGDGTRLSIL.

The chain has TRBV10-2 and TRBJ2-1; 11 bases fit TRBD2. CDR1 WSHSY and CDR2 SAAADI come from the germline V gene. This CDR3 is 15 amino acids long. V trimming: 5 bases; J trimming: 6 bases; junction bases outside the gene matches: 6. The CDR3 here is CASSLLAGVGNEQFF. The CDR3 coding sequence is TGCGCCAGCAGTTTACTAGCGGGAGTTGGCAATGAGCAGTTCTTC.

The J gene is TRBJ1-5, the V gene TRBV6-6; no firm D call. Trimming pared 0 bases from V and 7 bases from J, leaving 13 bases between. This CDR3 contains 15 residues. The germline CDR1 and CDR2 sequences are MNHNY and SVGAGI (reference sequence). CDR3 coding DNA: TGTGCCAGCAGTTACTCCTTCGCGGCTAAACAGCCCCAGCATTTT. It encodes CASSYSFAAKQPQHF.

V usage is TRBV4-1 and J usage is TRBJ2-5; 10 nucleotides line up with TRBD2. This CDR3 has 16 residues. Germline trimming cut 0 bases from V and 4 bases from J; bases unmatched to any gene: 5. Per the germline V gene, CDR1 is MGHRA and CDR2 is YSYEKL. The CDR3 spells CASSQEGAGGAETQYF. CDR3 DNA: TGCGCCAGCAGCCAAGAGGGAGCGGGGGGGGCAGAGACCCAGTACTTC.

The chain links TRBV6-1 to TRBJ1-2, with 8 bases that match TRBD1. The germline gives CDR1 MNHNS, CDR2 SASEGT. V trimming: 2 bases; J trimming: 5 bases; junction bases outside the gene matches: 1. The CDR3 is 13 residues long. The CDR3 spells CASSERQGYGYTF. The CDR3 DNA is TGTGCCAGCAGTGAAAGACAGGGGTATGGCTACACCTTC.

J is TRBJ1-2 and V is TRBV6-5, with D uncertain. Germline lookup yields CDR1 MNHEY and CDR2 SVGAGI. The CDR3 runs 14 residues. The V gene lost 6 bases and the J gene lost 1 base, with 12 bases spanning the gap. The CDR3: CASREGSVNYGYTF. The DNA for the CDR3 is TGTGCCAGCAGAGAGGGATCGGTTAACTATGGCTACACCTTC.

The table lists this clone with a count of one. V and J are TRBV7-9 and TRBJ2-7, with D unclear. Germline CDR1 reads SEHNR; CDR2 reads FQNEAQ (reference sequence). The CDR3 extends over 14 amino acids. Trimming shortened V by 0 bases and J by 3 bases, and 9 bases separated the two germline ends. The CDR3 loop reads CASSLASGIYEQYF. The CDR3 bases are TGTGCCAGCAGCTTAGCTTCAGGCATCTACGAGCAGTACTTC.

J is TRBJ2-3 and V is TRBV2; TRBD2 agrees at 12 bases. This CDR3 contains 15 residues. With 5 bases clipped from V and 3 bases from J, the junction kept 3 bases outside the gene matches. Germline V gene sequence: CDR1 SNHLY, CDR2 FYNNEI. In DNA form, the CDR3 reads TGTGCCAGCAGTAAGACTAGCGGGAGTACAGATACGCAGTATTTT. It encodes CASSKTSGSTDTQYF. The full variable domain, with the rest looked up from reference TRBV2 and TRBJ2-3, is EPEVTQTPSHQVTQMGQEVILRCVPISNHLYFYWYRQILGQKVEFLVSFYNNEISEKSEIFDDQFSVERPDGSNFTLKIRSTKLEDSAMYFCASSKTSGSTDTQYFGPGTRLTVL.

This clone was seen once. This chain uses TRBV28 with TRBJ2-1; D gene ambiguous. Trimming cost V 10 bases and J 0 bases, with 10 bases left between them. The germline gives CDR1 MDHEN, CDR2 SYDVKM. The CDR3 runs 13 residues. The CDR3 region has the DNA TGTGCCACCGCGGTGAGCTCCTACAATGAGCAGTTCTTC. It translates to CATAVSSYNEQFF.

Turning to this clone: Other nucleotide sequences in the sample specify the same CDR3. V and J are TRBV7-9 and TRBJ2-1, with 7 nucleotides matching TRBD1. The V gene end was trimmed by 4 bases and the J gene end by 7 bases; junction bases not matched to a gene: 7. Looked up from germline, CDR1 is SEHNR and CDR2 is FQNEAQ (reference sequence). The CDR3 extends over 14 amino acids. CDR3 region: CASSSGQYLNEQFF. The CDR3 DNA reads TGTGCCAGCAGCTCGGGACAGTACCTTAATGAGCAGTTCTTC. Looking up the rest from reference TRBV7-9 and TRBJ2-1 gives the full variable domain: DTGVSQNPRHKITKRGQNVTFRCDPISEHNRLYWYRQTLGQGPEFLTYFQNEAQLEKSRLLSDRFSAERPKGSFSTLEIQRTEQGDSAMYLCASSSGQYLNEQFFGPGTRLTVL.

The chain joins TRBV2 to TRBJ2-7; 13 positions match TRBD2. V was clipped by 5 bases and J by 5 bases; unmatched bases: 9. Germline values: CDR1 SNHLY, CDR2 FYNNEI. CDR3 size: 16 residues. CDR3 DNA sequence: TGTGCCAGCAGTTCGCCGGGACTAGCGGGATCTCACGAGCAGTACTTC. Its translation: CASSSPGLAGSHEQYF.

This clone was recorded only once. The chain carries TRBV9 and TRBJ2-3; no definite D call. Looked up from germline, CDR1 is SGDLS and CDR2 is YYNGEE. CDR3 length: 13 amino acids. V lost 4 bases, J lost 6 bases, and 12 bases lay in between. As DNA, the CDR3 is TGTGCCAGCAGCCGCCTTGATCGCGATACGCAGTATTTT. It specifies CASSRLDRDTQYF.

The chain uses TRBV5-4 and TRBJ1-2; D gene uncertain. Trimming took 5 bases from V and 4 from J, leaving 9 bases between them. Looked up from germline, CDR1 is SGHNT and CDR2 is YYREEE (reference sequence). CDR3 size: 12 residues. The CDR3 loop is CASRGGVYGYTF. CDR3 nucleotide sequence: TGTGCCAGCAGAGGCGGGGTCTATGGCTACACCTTC.

The chain uses TRBV28 and TRBJ2-5; 8 nucleotides align to TRBD2. The germline gives CDR1 MDHEN, CDR2 SYDVKM. Trimming removed 4 bases from V and 4 bases from J; junction bases left unmatched: 5. The CDR3 runs to 14 residues. The CDR3 DNA follows: TGTGCCAGCAGTTACGGGGGGGCTGGAGAGACCCAGTACTTC. Translated: CASSYGGAGETQYF.

The chain combines TRBV25-1 with TRBJ2-3; 7 bases are shared with TRBD1. Germline V gene sequence: CDR1 MGHDK, CDR2 SYGVNS. V dropped 5 bases and J dropped 5; count of bases not matched to a gene: 7. The CDR3 is 14 residues long. The CDR3 here is CASSPTGPGDTQYF. The CDR3 DNA follows: TGTGCCAGCAGTCCGACAGGGCCCGGAGATACGCAGTATTTT.